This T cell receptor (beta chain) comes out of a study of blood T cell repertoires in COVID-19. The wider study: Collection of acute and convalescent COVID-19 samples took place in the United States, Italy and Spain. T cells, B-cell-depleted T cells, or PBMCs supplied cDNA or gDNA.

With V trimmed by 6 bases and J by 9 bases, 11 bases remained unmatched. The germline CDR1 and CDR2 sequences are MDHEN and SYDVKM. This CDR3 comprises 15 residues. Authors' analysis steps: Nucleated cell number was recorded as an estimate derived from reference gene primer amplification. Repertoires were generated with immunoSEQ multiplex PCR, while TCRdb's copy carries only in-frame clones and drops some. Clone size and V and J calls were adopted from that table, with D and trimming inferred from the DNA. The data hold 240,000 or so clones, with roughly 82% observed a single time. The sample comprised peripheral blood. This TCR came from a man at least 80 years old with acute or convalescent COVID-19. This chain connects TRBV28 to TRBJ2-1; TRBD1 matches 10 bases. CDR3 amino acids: CASSPGQGRPGEQFF. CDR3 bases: TGTGCCAGCAGCCCGGGACAGGGGAGGCCGGGTGAGCAGTTCTTC. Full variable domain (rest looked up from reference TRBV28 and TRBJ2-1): DVKVTQSSRYLVKRTGEKVFLECVQDMDHENMFWYRQDPGLGLRLIYFSYDVKMKEKGDIPEGYSVSREKKERFSLILESASTNQTSMYLCASSPGQGRPGEQFFGPGTRLTVL.